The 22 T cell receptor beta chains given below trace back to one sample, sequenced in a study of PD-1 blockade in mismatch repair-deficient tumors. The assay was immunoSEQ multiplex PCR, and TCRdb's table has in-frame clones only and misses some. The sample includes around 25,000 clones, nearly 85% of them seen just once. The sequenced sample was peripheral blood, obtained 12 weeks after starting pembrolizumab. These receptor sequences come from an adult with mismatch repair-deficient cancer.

CDR3 residues: CASSQVQGAYSYEQYF. The CDR3 DNA sequence: TGTGCCAGCAGCCAAGTACAGGGGGCCTACTCCTACGAGCAGTACTTC. V and J are TRBV14 and TRBJ2-7; 9 bases are a match to TRBD1. The J segment lost 0 bases and the V segment lost 1 base, leaving 4 bases of the junction unmatched. This CDR3 is built from 16 residues. CDR1 is SGHDN and CDR2 is FVKESK in the germline V gene. Variable domain in full (rest from reference TRBV14 and TRBJ2-7): EAGVTQFPSHSVIEKGQTVTLRCDPISGHDNLYWYRRVMGKEIKFLLHFVKESKQDESGMPNNRFLAERTGGTYSTLKVQPAELEDSGVYFCASSQVQGAYSYEQYFGPGTRLTVT.

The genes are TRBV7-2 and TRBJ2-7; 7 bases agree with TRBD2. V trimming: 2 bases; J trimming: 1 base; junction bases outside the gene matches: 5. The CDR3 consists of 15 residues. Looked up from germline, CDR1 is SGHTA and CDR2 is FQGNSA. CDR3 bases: TGTGCCAGCAGCTTAATCGCGGGAGCTTCCTACGAGCAGTACTTC. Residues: CASSLIAGASYEQYF.

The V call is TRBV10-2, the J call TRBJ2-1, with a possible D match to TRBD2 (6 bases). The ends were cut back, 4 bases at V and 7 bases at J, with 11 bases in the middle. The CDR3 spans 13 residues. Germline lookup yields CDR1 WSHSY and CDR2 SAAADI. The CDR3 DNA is TGCGCCAGCAGTGGGACTGGGGGGAATGAGCAGTTCTTC. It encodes CASSGTGGNEQFF.

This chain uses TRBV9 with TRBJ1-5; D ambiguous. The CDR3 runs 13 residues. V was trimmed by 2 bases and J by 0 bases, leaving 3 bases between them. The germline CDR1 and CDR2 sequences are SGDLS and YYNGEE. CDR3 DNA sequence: TGTGCCAGCAGCGTTAATAGCAATCAGCCCCAGCATTTT. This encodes CASSVNSNQPQHF.

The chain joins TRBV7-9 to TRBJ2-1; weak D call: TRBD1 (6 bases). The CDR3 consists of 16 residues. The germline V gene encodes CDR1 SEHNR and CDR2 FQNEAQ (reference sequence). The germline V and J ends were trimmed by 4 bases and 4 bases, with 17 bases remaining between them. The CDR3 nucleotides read TGTGCCAGCAGCTCCCCCCTGACAGGACCTTACAATGAGCAGTTCTTC. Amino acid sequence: CASSSPLTGPYNEQFF.

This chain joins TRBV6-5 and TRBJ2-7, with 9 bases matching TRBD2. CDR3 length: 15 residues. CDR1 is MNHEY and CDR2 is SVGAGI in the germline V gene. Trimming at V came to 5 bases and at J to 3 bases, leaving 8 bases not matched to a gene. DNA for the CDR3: TGTGCCAGCAGTCCCTATAGCGGGAGAGTCTACGAGCAGTACTTC. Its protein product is CASSPYSGRVYEQYF.

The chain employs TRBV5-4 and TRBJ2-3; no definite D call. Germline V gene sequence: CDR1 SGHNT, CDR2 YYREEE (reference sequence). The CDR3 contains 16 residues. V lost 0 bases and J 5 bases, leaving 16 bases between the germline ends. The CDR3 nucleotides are TGTGCCAGCAGCTTGGGGGCTGGATACACGGGAGATACGCAGTATTTT. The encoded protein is CASSLGAGYTGDTQYF.

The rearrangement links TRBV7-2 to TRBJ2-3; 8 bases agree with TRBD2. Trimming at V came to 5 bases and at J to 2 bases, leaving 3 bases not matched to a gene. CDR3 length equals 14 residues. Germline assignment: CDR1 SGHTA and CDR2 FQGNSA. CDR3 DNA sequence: TGTGCCAGCAGCGAAGCGGGAGTCACAGATACGCAGTATTTT. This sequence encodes CASSEAGVTDTQYF.

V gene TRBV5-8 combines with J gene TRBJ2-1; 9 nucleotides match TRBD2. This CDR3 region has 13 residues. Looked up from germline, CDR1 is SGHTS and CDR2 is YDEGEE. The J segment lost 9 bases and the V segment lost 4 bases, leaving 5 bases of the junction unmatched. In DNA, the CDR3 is TGTGCCAGCAGCCCAGCGGGGGGACGTGAGCAGTTCTTC. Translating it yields CASSPAGGREQFF.

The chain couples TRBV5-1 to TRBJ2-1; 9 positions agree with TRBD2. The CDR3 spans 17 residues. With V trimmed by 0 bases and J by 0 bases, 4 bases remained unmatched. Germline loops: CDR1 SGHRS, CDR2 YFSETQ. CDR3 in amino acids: CASSLGLAGFSYNEQFF. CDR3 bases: TGCGCCAGCAGCTTGGGCCTAGCGGGATTCTCCTACAATGAGCAGTTCTTC.

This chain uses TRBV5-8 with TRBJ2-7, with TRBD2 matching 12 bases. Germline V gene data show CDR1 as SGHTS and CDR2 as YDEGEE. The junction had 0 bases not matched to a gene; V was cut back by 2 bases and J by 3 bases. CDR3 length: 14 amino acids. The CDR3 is CASSLLAGGYEQYF. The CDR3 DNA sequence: TGTGCCAGCAGCTTACTAGCGGGAGGCTACGAGCAGTACTTC.

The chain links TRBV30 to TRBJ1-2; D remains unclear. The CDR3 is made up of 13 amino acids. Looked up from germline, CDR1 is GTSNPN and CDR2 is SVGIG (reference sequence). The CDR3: CAARTPRAYGYTF. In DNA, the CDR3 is TGTGCTGCCAGGACGCCTCGGGCCTATGGCTACACCTTC.

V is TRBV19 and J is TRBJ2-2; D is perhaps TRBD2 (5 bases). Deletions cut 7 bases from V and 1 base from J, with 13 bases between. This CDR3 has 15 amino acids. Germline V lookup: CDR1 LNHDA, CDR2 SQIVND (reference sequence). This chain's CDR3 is CASKESRVNTGELFF. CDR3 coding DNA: TGTGCCAGTAAGGAGTCGCGGGTGAACACCGGGGAGCTGTTTTTT.

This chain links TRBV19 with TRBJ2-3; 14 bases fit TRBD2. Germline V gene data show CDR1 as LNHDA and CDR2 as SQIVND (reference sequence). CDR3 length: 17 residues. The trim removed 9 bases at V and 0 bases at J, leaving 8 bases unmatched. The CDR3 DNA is TGTGCCAGCGCGGGGACTAGCGGGAGTGGGAGCACAGATACGCAGTATTTT. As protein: CASAGTSGSGSTDTQYF.

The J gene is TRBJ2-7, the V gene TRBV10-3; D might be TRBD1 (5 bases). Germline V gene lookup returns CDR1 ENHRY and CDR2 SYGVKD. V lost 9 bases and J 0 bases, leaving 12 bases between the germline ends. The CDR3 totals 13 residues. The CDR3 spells CAIRGTSSYEQYF. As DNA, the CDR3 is TGTGCCATTAGGGGCACCAGCTCCTACGAGCAGTACTTC.

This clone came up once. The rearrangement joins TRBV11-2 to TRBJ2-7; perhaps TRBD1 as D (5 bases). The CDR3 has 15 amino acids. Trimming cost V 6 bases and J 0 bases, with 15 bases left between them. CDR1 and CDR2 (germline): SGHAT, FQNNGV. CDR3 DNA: TGTGCCAGCAGTCCGACAGCGCTCAGCTCCTACGAGCAGTACTTC. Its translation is CASSPTALSSYEQYF.

CDR3: CASSGLAGGYNEQFF. CDR3 in DNA: TGTGCCAGCAGTGGACTAGCGGGAGGGTACAATGAGCAGTTCTTC. The J gene is TRBJ2-1, the V gene TRBV6-1; 14 nucleotides align to TRBD2. This CDR3 contains 15 residues. CDR1 and CDR2 (germline): MNHNS, SASEGT. V was pared by 4 bases and J by 4 bases, with 0 bases of the junction left unmatched.

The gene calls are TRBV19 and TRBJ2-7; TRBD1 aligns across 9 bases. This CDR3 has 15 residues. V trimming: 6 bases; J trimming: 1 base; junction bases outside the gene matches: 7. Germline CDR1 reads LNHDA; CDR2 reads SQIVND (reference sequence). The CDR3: CASRPQTGGSYEQYF. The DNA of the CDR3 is TGTGCCAGTAGGCCGCAGACAGGGGGGTCCTACGAGCAGTACTTC.

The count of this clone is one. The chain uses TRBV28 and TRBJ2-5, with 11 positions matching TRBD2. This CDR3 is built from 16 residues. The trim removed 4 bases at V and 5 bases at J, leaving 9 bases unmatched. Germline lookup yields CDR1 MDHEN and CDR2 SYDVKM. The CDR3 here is CASSSRGSGRAETQYF. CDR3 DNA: TGTGCCAGCAGTTCCCGGGGTAGCGGGAGGGCTGAGACCCAGTACTTC.

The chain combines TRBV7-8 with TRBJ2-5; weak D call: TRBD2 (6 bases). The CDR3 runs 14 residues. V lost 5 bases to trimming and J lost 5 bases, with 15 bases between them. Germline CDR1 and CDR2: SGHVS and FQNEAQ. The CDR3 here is CASSPLTSGETQYF. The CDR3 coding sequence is TGTGCCAGCAGCCCTCTGACTAGTGGGGAGACCCAGTACTTC.

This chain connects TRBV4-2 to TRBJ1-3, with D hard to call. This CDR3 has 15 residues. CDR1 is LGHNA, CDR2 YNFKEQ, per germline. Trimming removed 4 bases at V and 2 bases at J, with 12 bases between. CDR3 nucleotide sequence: TGTGCCAGCAGCCCCAGAGCCCAGACTGGAAACACCATATATTTT. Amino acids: CASSPRAQTGNTIYF.

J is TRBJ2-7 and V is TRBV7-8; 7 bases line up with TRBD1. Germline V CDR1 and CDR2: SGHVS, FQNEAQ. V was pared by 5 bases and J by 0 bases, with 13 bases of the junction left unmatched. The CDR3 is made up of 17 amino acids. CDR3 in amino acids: CASSTNYGTAVSYEQYF. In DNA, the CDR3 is TGTGCCAGCAGCACTAACTACGGGACAGCCGTCTCCTACGAGCAGTACTTC.